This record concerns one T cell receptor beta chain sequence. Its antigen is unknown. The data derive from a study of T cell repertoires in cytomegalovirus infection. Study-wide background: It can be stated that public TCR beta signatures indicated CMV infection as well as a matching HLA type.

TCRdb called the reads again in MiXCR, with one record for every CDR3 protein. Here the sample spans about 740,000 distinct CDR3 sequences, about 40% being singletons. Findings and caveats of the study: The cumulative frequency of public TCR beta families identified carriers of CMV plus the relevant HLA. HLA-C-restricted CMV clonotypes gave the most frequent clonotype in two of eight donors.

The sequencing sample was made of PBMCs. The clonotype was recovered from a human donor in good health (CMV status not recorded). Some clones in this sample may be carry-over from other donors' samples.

The DNA for the CDR3 is TGTGCCAGCAGTTCAAGGGGGCATGACGAGCAGTACTTC. Protein product: CASSSRGHDEQYF. V gene TRBV28 combines with J gene TRBJ2-7, with 7 positions matching TRBD1. The CDR3 contains 13 residues. J lost 5 bases, V lost 4 bases, and 5 bases had no gene match. Germline CDR1 is MDHEN and CDR2 is SYDVKM.